Presented here are 22 T cell receptor beta chains from one specimen sequenced in a study of blood T cell repertoires in COVID-19. This table comes from immunoSEQ multiplex PCR, and its TCRdb copy is limited to in-frame clones, with some not included. Counted here are more than 130,000 clones, approximately 80% occurring once; the ten biggest clones make up roughly 6.5%. Sequencing input: peripheral blood. Receptor source: a human donor in a cohort sampled during active COVID-19.

The chain employs TRBV27 and TRBJ2-7; 13 nucleotides match TRBD2. V lost 4 bases to trimming and J lost 4 bases; unmatched junction nucleotides: 7. Germline CDR1 MNHEY, CDR2 SMNVEV (reference sequence). CDR3 length: 16 amino acids. Written as DNA, the CDR3 is TGTGCCAGCAGTTCGCTCGGACTAGCGGGGGAATACGAGCAGTACTTC. Translating it yields CASSSLGLAGEYEQYF.

The chain couples TRBV19 to TRBJ1-2; TRBD1 matches at 10 bases. This CDR3 has 15 residues. V gave up 2 bases and J gave up 2 bases; unmatched junction bases: 2. The germline CDR1 and CDR2 sequences are LNHDA and SQIVND (reference sequence). The CDR3 sequence is CASSISGQGNYGYTF. The CDR3 coding sequence is TGTGCCAGTAGTATATCGGGACAGGGGAACTATGGCTACACCTTC.

The chain has TRBV5-4 and TRBJ1-2; 10 positions match TRBD1. V trimming: 5 bases; J trimming: 2 bases; junction bases outside the gene matches: 9. The CDR3 has 16 residues. The germline V gene encodes CDR1 SGHNT and CDR2 YYREEE (reference sequence). This chain's CDR3 is CASSTGTGAGNYGYTF. CDR3 in DNA: TGTGCCAGCAGTACGGGGACAGGGGCGGGAAACTATGGCTACACCTTC.

CDR3 region: CASSFWSGDYEQYF. The CDR3 nucleotides read TGTGCCAGCAGCTTTTGGAGCGGGGACTACGAGCAGTACTTC. V usage is TRBV11-2 and J usage is TRBJ2-7; TRBD2 agrees at 7 bases. Per germline, CDR1 SGHAT and CDR2 FQNNGV. The length of the CDR3 is 14 residues. V dropped 3 bases and J dropped 3; count of bases not matched to a gene: 5. The full variable domain, its missing parts supplied by reference TRBV11-2 and TRBJ2-7, is EAGVAQSPRYKIIEKRQSVAFWCNPISGHATLYWYQQILGQGPKLLIQFQNNGVVDDSQLPKDRFSAERLKGVDSTLKIQPAKLEDSAVYLCASSFWSGDYEQYFGPGTRLTVT.

The chain uses TRBV9 and TRBJ1-1; D is undetermined. The V gene lost 3 bases and the J gene lost 3 bases, with 9 bases spanning the gap. Per the germline V gene, CDR1 is SGDLS and CDR2 is YYNGEE. The CDR3 sequence is 13 residues long. The CDR3 DNA sequence: TGTGCCAGCAGCGATGGCGGGGACACTGAAGCTTTCTTT. Amino acids: CASSDGGDTEAFF. Together with reference TRBV9 and TRBJ1-1, the CDR3 gives the full variable domain: DSGVTQTPKHLITATGQRVTLRCSPRSGDLSVYWYQQSLDQGLQFLIQYYNGEERAKGNILERFSAQQFPDLHSELNLSSLELGDSALYFCASSDGGDTEAFFGQGTRLTVV.

CDR3 DNA: TGTGCCAGCAGTGAACAGCAGGCTGGCGAGCAGTACTTC. This encodes CASSEQQAGEQYF. This chain uses TRBV6-1 with TRBJ2-7, with D unclear. There are 13 residues in the CDR3. Germline CDR1 MNHNS, CDR2 SASEGT. The V end was cut by 2 bases, the J end by 6 bases, with 11 bases between.

This chain links TRBV10-3 with TRBJ1-2; D is undetermined. Germline V gives CDR1 ENHRY, CDR2 SYGVKD. With 0 bases removed from V and 4 bases from J, the gap between germline ends came to 12 bases. The CDR3 is 15 residues long. Written as DNA, the CDR3 is TGTGCCATCAGTGAGTCCCCCCCGGGGAGCTATGGCTACACCTTC. Translation gives CAISESPPGSYGYTF.

V usage is TRBV6-5 and J usage is TRBJ2-1; a weak D match, TRBD2 (7 bases). The CDR3 covers 16 residues. Trimming took off 0 bases at V and 8 bases at J, with 17 bases between the two ends. Germline V gene sequence: CDR1 MNHEY, CDR2 SVGAGI. The DNA of the CDR3 is TGTGCCAGCAGTTACTCGATGGGGGGGGGCATTGATGAGCAGTTCTTC. This gives the protein CASSYSMGGGIDEQFF.

As DNA, the CDR3 is TGCGCCAGCAGCTCGGACAGTGTCGGCGAGCAGTACTTC. Protein product: CASSSDSVGEQYF. The chain has TRBV5-1 and TRBJ2-7, with D perhaps TRBD1 (6 bases). Germline lookup yields CDR1 SGHRS and CDR2 YFSETQ. V lost 3 bases and J lost 6, with 13 bases in between. This CDR3 is 13 amino acids long.

The V gene is TRBV6-5, the J gene TRBJ1-1; 8 positions agree with TRBD1. The CDR3 is made up of 13 amino acids. Trimming took 4 bases from V and 8 from J; bases not matched to a gene: 6. Germline lookup yields CDR1 MNHEY and CDR2 SVGAGI. CDR3: CASSLQDRDEAFF. CDR3 bases: TGTGCCAGCAGTTTACAGGACAGGGACGAAGCTTTCTTT.

The rearrangement joins TRBV20-1 to TRBJ2-2; D might be TRBD2 (5 bases). V was cut by 3 bases and J by 4 bases, with 12 bases left in between. This CDR3 spans 14 amino acids. The germline gives CDR1 DFQATT, CDR2 SNEGSKA (reference sequence). CDR3 residues: CSASIGVGTGELFF. DNA for the CDR3: TGCAGTGCTAGTATCGGGGTGGGCACCGGGGAGCTGTTTTTT.

The CDR3: CASSLTRTGWGEQYF. The CDR3 DNA reads TGTGCCAGCAGCTTGACACGGACAGGGTGGGGCGAGCAGTACTTC. The chain carries TRBV5-5 and TRBJ2-7, with 8 bases fitting TRBD1. Germline V gene sequence: CDR1 SGHKS, CDR2 YYEKEE (reference sequence). The J segment lost 6 bases and the V segment lost 1 base, leaving 9 bases of the junction unmatched. The CDR3 loop spans 15 amino acids.

The chain is built from TRBV14 and TRBJ2-1, with D uncertain. Trimming pared 4 bases from V and 4 bases from J, leaving 11 bases between. The CDR3 has 14 amino acids. Germline lookup yields CDR1 SGHDN and CDR2 FVKESK. CDR3 protein: CASSLPGGYNEQFF. The CDR3 DNA reads TGTGCCAGCAGCCTTCCAGGTGGATACAATGAGCAGTTCTTC.

The chain combines TRBV28 with TRBJ2-5; TRBD2 might be the D (6 bases). From germline, CDR1 is MDHEN and CDR2 SYDVKM. V lost 6 bases and J lost 4, with 12 bases in between. There are 13 residues in the CDR3. CDR3 amino acids: CASSITSSETQYF. The CDR3 DNA sequence: TGTGCCAGCAGCATCACTAGCTCAGAGACCCAGTACTTC. Complete variable domain (other parts from reference TRBV28 and TRBJ2-5): DVKVTQSSRYLVKRTGEKVFLECVQDMDHENMFWYRQDPGLGLRLIYFSYDVKMKEKGDIPEGYSVSREKKERFSLILESASTNQTSMYLCASSITSSETQYFGPGTRLLVL.

This chain connects TRBV7-8 to TRBJ2-7; 9 nucleotides line up with TRBD2. This CDR3 has 16 residues. CDR1 is SGHVS, CDR2 FQNEAQ, per germline. V dropped 5 bases and J dropped 2; count of bases not matched to a gene: 10. The CDR3 sequence is CASSRGSSSGAYEQYF. The CDR3 nucleotides read TGTGCCAGCAGCCGAGGGTCTTCTAGCGGGGCCTACGAGCAGTACTTC.

The chain is built from TRBV5-6 and TRBJ1-5; 10 bases line up with TRBD1. Germline values: CDR1 SGHDT, CDR2 YYEEEE. CDR3 length: 16 amino acids. Trimming at V came to 3 bases and at J to 6 bases, leaving 9 bases not matched to a gene. For the CDR3, the DNA is TGTGCCAGCAGCTCTTGGACAGGGGGGGTTGGTCAGCCCCAGCATTTT. Amino acid sequence: CASSSWTGGVGQPQHF.

The chain carries TRBV5-1 and TRBJ2-3; TRBD1 might be the D (5 bases). Deletions cut 3 bases from V and 4 bases from J, with 12 bases between. Germline-derived CDR1 and CDR2 are SGHRS and YFSETQ. This CDR3 spans 14 amino acids. The CDR3 region is CASSSIGQADTQYF. Written as DNA, the CDR3 is TGCGCCAGCAGCTCTATCGGACAAGCAGATACGCAGTATTTT. Full variable domain (missing parts from reference TRBV5-1 and TRBJ2-3): KAGVTQTPRYLIKTRGQQVTLSCSPISGHRSVSWYQQTPGQGLQFLFEYFSETQRNKGNFPGRFSGRQFSNSRSEMNVSTLELGDSALYLCASSSIGQADTQYFGPGTRLTVL.

The chain carries TRBV24-1 and TRBJ2-3, with D maybe TRBD2 (6 bases). The CDR3 contains 16 residues. Per the germline V gene, CDR1 is KGHDR and CDR2 is SFDVKD. Deletions cut 7 bases from V and 0 bases from J, with 16 bases between. The CDR3 is CATSKSGSGSTDTQYF. The CDR3 region has the DNA TGTGCCACCAGCAAAAGCGGGTCCGGTAGCACAGATACGCAGTATTTT.

V and J are TRBV5-4 and TRBJ2-1; 15 bases fit TRBD2. Trimming removed 0 bases from V and 10 bases from J; junction bases left unmatched: 5. The CDR3 consists of 16 residues. Germline CDR1 reads SGHNT; CDR2 reads YYREEE (reference sequence). For the CDR3, the DNA is TGTGCCAGCAGCTTGGGGACTAGCGGGGGGGCCAGCGAGCAGTTCTTC. Translated: CASSLGTSGGASEQFF.

The chain joins TRBV30 to TRBJ2-1, with a weak D call TRBD1 (6 bases). The V end was cut by 3 bases, the J end by 12 bases, with 15 bases between. The CDR3 sequence is 12 residues long. The germline V gene has CDR1 GTSNPN and CDR2 SVGIG (reference sequence). For the CDR3, the DNA is TGTGCCTGGAGCCTGGGGGCCGTGAGGCAGTTCTTC. Protein product: CAWSLGAVRQFF.

The chain recombines TRBV4-1 with TRBJ1-5; tentative D call: TRBD1 (6 bases). The CDR3 is 17 residues long. The V gene lost 1 base and the J gene lost 5 bases, with 18 bases spanning the gap. The germline gives CDR1 MGHRA, CDR2 YSYEKL. The CDR3 here is CASSQGFGQRIDQPQHF. CDR3 coding DNA: TGCGCCAGCAGCCAAGGCTTCGGACAGCGGATTGATCAGCCCCAGCATTTT.

CDR3 coding DNA: TGTGCCAGCAGTTACCCGGACAGGGACAGCTACGAGCAGTACTTC. Protein sequence: CASSYPDRDSYEQYF. V gene TRBV5-5 combines with J gene TRBJ2-7; 8 bases agree with TRBD1. The germline gives CDR1 SGHKS, CDR2 YYEKEE (reference sequence). The CDR3 consists of 15 residues. V trimming: 5 bases; J trimming: 3 bases; junction bases outside the gene matches: 10.